This TCR beta chain originates from a study of cytomegalovirus exposure and HLA in healthy donors. Findings and caveats of the study: An ancestry cluster, one associated with Asian ancestry, reportedly showed fewer N-insertions than the roughly 700-donor mean in a later analysis. Later analysis associated a missense DCLRE1C variant with TCR beta V- and J-gene trimming.

The study ran its PCR with 60 Vbeta and 13 Jbeta primers. Authors' methods: There were about 80 million unique TCR beta chains by a later count, and approximately 10 million of them were shared. Assay: immunoSEQ multiplex PCR; the TCRdb copy retains only in-frame clones and omits some. That table is the source of V, J and clone size, and D and trimming were worked out from the DNA. The sample carries about 140,000 clones, about 80% recorded once. About this clone: The antigen is undetermined.

Sequencing was performed on PBMCs. This receptor was obtained from a woman aged 40 to 50 in good health and CMV-seronegative.

The CDR3 nucleotides read TGTGCCAGCAGTTTCCAAGCGGGAGGCCCCCAAGTAGATACGCAGTATTTT. Residues: CASSFQAGGPQVDTQYF. This rearrangement joins TRBV28 to TRBJ2-3, with 9 bases fitting TRBD2. The CDR3 totals 17 residues. V shed 3 bases and J 5 bases; nucleotides not matched to a gene: 12. The V gene's germline CDR1 is MDHEN and CDR2 SYDVKM.